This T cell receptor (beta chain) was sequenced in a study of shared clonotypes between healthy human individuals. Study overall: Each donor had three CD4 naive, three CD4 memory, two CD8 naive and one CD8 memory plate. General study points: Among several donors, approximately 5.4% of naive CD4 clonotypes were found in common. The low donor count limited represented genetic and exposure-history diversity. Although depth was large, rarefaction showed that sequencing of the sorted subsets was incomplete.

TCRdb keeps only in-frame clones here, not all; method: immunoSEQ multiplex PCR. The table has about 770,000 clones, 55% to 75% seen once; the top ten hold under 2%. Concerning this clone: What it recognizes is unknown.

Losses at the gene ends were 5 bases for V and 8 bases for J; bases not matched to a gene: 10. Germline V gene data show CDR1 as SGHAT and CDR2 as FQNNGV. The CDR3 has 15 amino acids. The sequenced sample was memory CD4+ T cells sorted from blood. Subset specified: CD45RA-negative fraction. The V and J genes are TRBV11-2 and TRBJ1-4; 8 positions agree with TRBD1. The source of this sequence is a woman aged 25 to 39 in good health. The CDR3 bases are TGTGCCAGCAGCCAAAGACAGGGGTTGGACGAAAAACTGTTTTTT. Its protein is CASSQRQGLDEKLFF.